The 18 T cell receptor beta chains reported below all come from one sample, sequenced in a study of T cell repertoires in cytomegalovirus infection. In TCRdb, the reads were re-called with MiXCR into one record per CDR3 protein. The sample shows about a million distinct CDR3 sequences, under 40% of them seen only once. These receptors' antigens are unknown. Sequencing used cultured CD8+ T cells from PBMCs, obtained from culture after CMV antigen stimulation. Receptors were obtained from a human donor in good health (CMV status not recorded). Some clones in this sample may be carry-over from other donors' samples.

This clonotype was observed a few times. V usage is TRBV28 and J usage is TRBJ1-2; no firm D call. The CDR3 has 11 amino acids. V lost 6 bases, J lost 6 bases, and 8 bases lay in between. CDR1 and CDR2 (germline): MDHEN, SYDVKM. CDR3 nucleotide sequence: TGTGCCAGCAGCGGGATGGATGGCTACACCTTC. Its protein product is CASSGMDGYTF.

CDR3 DNA sequence: TGCAGTGCTAGAGAAACTCCTGACAGGAAAACTCAGCCCCAGCATTTT. This gives the protein CSARETPDRKTQPQHF. V is TRBV20-1 and J is TRBJ1-5; a weak D match, TRBD1 (6 bases). CDR1 is DFQATT and CDR2 is SNEGSKA in the germline V gene (reference sequence). With 0 bases removed from V and 6 bases from J, the gap between germline ends came to 18 bases. This CDR3 is built from 16 residues.

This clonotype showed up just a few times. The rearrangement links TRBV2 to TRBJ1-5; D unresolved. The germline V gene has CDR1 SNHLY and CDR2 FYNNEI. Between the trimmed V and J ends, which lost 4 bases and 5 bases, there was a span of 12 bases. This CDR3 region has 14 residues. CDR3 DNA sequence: TGTGCCAGCAGTGTGACATACAATGATCAGCCCCAGCATTTT. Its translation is CASSVTYNDQPQHF.

CDR3 protein: CASSVKDGRMNTEAFF. The CDR3 DNA reads as TGTGCCAGCAGCGTAAAAGACGGACGGATGAACACTGAAGCTTTCTTT. The rearrangement uses TRBV9 and TRBJ1-1, with D unclear. From germline, CDR1 is SGDLS and CDR2 YYNGEE. The ends were cut back, 1 base at V and 0 bases at J, with 13 bases in the middle. This CDR3 region has 16 residues.

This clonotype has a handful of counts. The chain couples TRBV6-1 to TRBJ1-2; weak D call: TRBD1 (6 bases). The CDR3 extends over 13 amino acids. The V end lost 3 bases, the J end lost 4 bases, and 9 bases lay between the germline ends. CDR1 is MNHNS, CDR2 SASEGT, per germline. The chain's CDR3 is CASSDPGAYGYTF. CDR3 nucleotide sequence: TGTGCCAGCAGTGATCCGGGGGCCTATGGCTACACCTTC.

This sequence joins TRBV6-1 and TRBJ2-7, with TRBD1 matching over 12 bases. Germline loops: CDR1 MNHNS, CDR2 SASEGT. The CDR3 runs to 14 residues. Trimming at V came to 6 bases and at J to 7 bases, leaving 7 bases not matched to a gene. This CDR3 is CASRLGQGAREQYV. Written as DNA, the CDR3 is TGTGCCAGCAGACTGGGACAGGGGGCTCGGGAGCAGTACGTC.

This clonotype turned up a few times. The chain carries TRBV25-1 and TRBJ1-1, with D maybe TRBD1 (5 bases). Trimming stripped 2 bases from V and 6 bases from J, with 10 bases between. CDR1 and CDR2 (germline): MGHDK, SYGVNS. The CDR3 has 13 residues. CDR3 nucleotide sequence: TGTGCCAGCAGTGAAGTGGGGCAACCTGAAGCTTTCTTT. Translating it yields CASSEVGQPEAFF.

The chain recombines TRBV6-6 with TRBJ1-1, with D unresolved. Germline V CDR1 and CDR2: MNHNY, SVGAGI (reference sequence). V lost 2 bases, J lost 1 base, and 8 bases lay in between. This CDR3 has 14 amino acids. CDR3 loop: CASSYKERNTEAFF. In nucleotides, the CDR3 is TGTGCCAGCAGTTACAAGGAAAGGAACACTGAAGCTTTCTTT.

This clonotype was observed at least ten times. CDR3 DNA: TGTGCCAGCAGCCCCGCCGGGGGCCCTTACGAGCAGTACGTC. Its translation: CASSPAGGPYEQYV. The chain has TRBV7-2 and TRBJ2-7; D assignment may be TRBD1 or TRBD2 (6 bases each). V gave up 5 bases and J gave up 4 bases, with 15 bases separating them. This CDR3 is 14 amino acids long. Germline CDR1 and CDR2: SGHTA and FQGNSA.

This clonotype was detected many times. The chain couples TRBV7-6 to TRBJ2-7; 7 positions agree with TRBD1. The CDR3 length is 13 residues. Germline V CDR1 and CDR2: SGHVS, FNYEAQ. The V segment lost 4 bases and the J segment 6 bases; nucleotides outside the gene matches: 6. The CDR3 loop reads CASSSYRGSEQYV. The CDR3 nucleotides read TGTGCCAGCAGCTCCTACAGGGGTAGCGAGCAGTACGTC.

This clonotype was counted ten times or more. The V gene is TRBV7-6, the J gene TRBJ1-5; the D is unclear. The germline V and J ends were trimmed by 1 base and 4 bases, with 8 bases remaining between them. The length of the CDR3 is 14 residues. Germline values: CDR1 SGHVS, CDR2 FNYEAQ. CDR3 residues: CASSLEGINQPQHF. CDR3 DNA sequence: TGTGCCAGCAGCTTAGAAGGTATAAATCAGCCCCAGCATTTT.

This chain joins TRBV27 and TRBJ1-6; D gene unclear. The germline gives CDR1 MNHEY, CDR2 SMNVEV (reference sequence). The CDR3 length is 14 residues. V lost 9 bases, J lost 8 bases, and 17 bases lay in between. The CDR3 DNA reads TGTGCCAGAAGTACTCCTCGTTGGGATTCACCCCTCCACTTT. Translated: CARSTPRWDSPLHF.

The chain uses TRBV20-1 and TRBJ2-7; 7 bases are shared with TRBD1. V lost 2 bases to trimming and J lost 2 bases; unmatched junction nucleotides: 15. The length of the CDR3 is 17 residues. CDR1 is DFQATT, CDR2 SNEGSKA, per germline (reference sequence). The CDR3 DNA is TGCAGTGCTAGATTTAGCGAGTCGGACAGGTTACCCTACGAGCAGTACTTC. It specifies CSARFSESDRLPYEQYF.

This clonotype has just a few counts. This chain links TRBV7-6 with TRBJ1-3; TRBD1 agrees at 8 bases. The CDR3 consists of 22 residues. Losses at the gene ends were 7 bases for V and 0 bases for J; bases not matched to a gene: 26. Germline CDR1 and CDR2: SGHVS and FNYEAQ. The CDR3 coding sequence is TGTGCCAGCAAACAGAGGGGGACCCAAGGATACCCGGGACAGGACTCTGGAAACACCATATATTTT. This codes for CASKQRGTQGYPGQDSGNTIYF.

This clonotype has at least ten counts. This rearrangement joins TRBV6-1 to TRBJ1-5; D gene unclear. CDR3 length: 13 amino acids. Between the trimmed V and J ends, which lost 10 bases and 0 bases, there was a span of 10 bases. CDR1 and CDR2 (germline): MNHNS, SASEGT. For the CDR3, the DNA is TGTGCCACAAACGGGAATAGCAATCAGCCCCAGCATTTT. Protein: CATNGNSNQPQHF.

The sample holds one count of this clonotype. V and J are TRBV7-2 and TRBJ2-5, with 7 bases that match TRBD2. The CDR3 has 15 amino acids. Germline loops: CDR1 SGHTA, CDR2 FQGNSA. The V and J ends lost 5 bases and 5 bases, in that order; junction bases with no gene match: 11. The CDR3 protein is CASSQYGGGFETQYF. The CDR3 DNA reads TGTGCCAGCAGCCAATATGGGGGGGGGTTCGAGACCCAGTACTTC.

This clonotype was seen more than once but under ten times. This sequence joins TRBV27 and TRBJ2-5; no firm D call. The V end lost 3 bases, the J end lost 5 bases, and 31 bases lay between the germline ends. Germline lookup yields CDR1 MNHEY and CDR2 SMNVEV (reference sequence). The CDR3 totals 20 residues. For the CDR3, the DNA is TGTGCCAGCAGTTTGTTGCCGCCGGCTGTTGGGAAGGGTGGTGTGGAGACCCAGTACTTC. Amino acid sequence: CASSLLPPAVGKGGVETQYF.

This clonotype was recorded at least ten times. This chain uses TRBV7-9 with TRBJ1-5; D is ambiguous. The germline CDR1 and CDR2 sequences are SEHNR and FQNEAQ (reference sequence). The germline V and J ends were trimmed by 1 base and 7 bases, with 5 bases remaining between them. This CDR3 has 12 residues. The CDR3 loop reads CASSLDGQPQHF. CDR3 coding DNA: TGTGCCAGCAGCTTAGACGGCCAGCCCCAGCATTTT.